These T cell receptor beta chains were read from a single sample in a study of T cell clusters in autoimmune cytopenias. TCRdb re-called the multiplex PCR reads and gives one entry per CDR3 protein, without DNA. This sample's table has 6,000 to 8,500 distinct CDR3 sequences. Input material: peripheral blood. The receptors were sampled from a human donor with an autoimmune cytopenia or autoimmune hepatitis (not recorded which). Each CDR3 is given with its conserved first and last residue. Rows may omit the clone size; those that give it use once, few, many or a size class.

j_call clone_size v_call cdr3_length cdr3_aa
TRBJ2-1 . TRBV20-1 18 CSARPAKQGGLAGSAQFF
TRBJ2-1 medium-sized TRBV6-2/TRBV6-3 11 CASRGLYEQFF
TRBJ2-7 . TRBV11-1 19 CASSFGPISLAGSSYEQYF
TRBJ2-2 medium-sized TRBV19 18 CASTPGLAGGGNTGELFF
TRBJ2-7 medium-sized TRBV6-1 14 CASRAPGQGYEQYF
TRBJ1-1 . TRBV20-1 12 CSATRGYTEAFF
TRBJ1-4 . TRBV5-5 17 CASSSRTGVATNEKLFF
TRBJ1-5 medium-sized TRBV19 15 CASSMLPRGNQPQHF
TRBJ2-5 . TRBV7-2 15 CASSLVGTSGETQYF
TRBJ1-1 . TRBV12-3/TRBV12-4 14 CASRPNRGLTEAFF
TRBJ2-7 . TRBV24-1 14 CATKRTGSSYEQYF
TRBJ2-3 . TRBV4-3 13 CASSSPDRRTQYF
TRBJ2-3 . TRBV6-2/TRBV6-3 17 CASSYSTLWGNTDTQYF
TRBJ1-1 . TRBV6-2/TRBV6-3 15 CASSSGDSSNTEAFF
TRBJ2-2 medium-sized TRBV15 14 CATSRVVWTGELFF
TRBJ1-1 . TRBV19 12 CASKQQNTEAFF
TRBJ2-5 . TRBV7-9 13 CASSLVGTETQYF
TRBJ2-5 . TRBV5-1 13 CATTIEGGETQYF
TRBJ2-6 medium-sized TRBV12-3/TRBV12-4 13 CASRDSGANVLTF
TRBJ2-1 . TRBV28 15 CASRPRFAAYNEQFF
TRBJ2-7 medium-sized TRBV19 11 CASSMGDEQYF
TRBJ1-3 . TRBV5-6 14 CASSGRHSGNTIYF
TRBJ1-2 . TRBV5-4 14 CASSQRQGNYGYTF
TRBJ2-7 . TRBV7-4 16 CASSLPLTGPTYEQYF
TRBJ2-7 . TRBV20-1 12 CSASKLSYEQYF
TRBJ2-3 . TRBV24-1 16 CATSDSVVAGTDTQYF
TRBJ2-5 . TRBV29-1 12 CSGGAFRETQYF
TRBJ2-5 medium-sized TRBV6-5 15 CASSDFGRTQETQYF
TRBJ2-1 medium-sized TRBV12-3/TRBV12-4 16 CASRDPSRALYNEQFF
TRBJ2-7 . TRBV6-1 15 CASSEALGREHEQYF
TRBJ2-7 medium-sized TRBV19 14 CASTKRTDSYEQYF
TRBJ2-5 . TRBV5-5 13 CASSLPAQETQYF
TRBJ2-3 medium-sized TRBV12-3/TRBV12-4 14 CASSRLASTDTQYF
TRBJ1-5 . TRBV5-1 15 CASSPRGGANQPQHF
TRBJ2-1 . TRBV28 15 CGSWTSWGRANEQFF
TRBJ1-5 medium-sized TRBV19 15 CASSARDGSNQPQHF
TRBJ2-3 medium-sized TRBV19 16 CASSMTGTSGTDTQYF
TRBJ1-3 medium-sized TRBV30 13 CAWGGLAGNTIYF
TRBJ1-3 . TRBV12-3/TRBV12-4 17 CASSLSLGSSSGNTIYF
TRBJ1-6 medium-sized TRBV6-2/TRBV6-3 14 CASSTRPDHSPLHF
TRBJ1-4 . TRBV4-2 16 CASSQGWRTGEEKLFF
TRBJ2-3 . TRBV27 15 CASRGGAYGTDTQYF
TRBJ1-1 . TRBV5-4 13 CASSLIRNTEAFF
TRBJ1-4 medium-sized TRBV19 13 CASGFGGNEKLFF
TRBJ2-6 medium-sized TRBV6-5 17 CASSYDRWGSGANVLTF
TRBJ2-4 . TRBV6-1 12 CASMSRKNIQYF
TRBJ2-2 . TRBV11-2 15 CASSLSLAGAGELFF
TRBJ2-1 medium-sized TRBV19 12 CATGNPYNEQFF